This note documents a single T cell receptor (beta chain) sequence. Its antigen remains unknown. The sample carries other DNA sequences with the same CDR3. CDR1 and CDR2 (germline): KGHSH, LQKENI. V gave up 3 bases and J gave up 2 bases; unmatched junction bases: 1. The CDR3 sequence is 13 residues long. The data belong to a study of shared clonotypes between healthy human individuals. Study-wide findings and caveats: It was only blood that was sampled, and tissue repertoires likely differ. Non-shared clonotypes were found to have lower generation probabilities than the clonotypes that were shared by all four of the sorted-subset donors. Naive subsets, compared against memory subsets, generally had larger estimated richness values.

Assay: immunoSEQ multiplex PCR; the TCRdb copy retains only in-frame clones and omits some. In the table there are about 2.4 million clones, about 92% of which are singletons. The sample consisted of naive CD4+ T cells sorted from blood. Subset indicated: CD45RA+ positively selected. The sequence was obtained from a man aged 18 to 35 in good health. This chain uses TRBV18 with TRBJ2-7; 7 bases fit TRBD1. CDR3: CASSPTGAYEQYF. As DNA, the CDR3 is TGTGCCAGCTCACCCACAGGGGCCTACGAGCAGTACTTC.